This TCR beta chain was sequenced in a study of monozygotic twins with inflammatory bowel disease. The CDR3 spans 12 residues. Germline-derived CDR1 and CDR2 are DFQATT and SNEGSKA (reference sequence). TCRdb reprocessed the 5' RACE reads and keeps a single row for each CDR3 protein, giving no DNA. This sample contains around 380,000 distinct CDR3 sequences. The chain employs TRBV20-1 and TRBJ2-1; absent DNA, TCRdb's TRBD2 call cannot be checked. The receptor's source is a human donor with ulcerative colitis or Crohn's disease, or a healthy co-twin of an affected twin (not recorded which). The sample was blood. Here the CDR3 reads CSASGSDAEQFF.